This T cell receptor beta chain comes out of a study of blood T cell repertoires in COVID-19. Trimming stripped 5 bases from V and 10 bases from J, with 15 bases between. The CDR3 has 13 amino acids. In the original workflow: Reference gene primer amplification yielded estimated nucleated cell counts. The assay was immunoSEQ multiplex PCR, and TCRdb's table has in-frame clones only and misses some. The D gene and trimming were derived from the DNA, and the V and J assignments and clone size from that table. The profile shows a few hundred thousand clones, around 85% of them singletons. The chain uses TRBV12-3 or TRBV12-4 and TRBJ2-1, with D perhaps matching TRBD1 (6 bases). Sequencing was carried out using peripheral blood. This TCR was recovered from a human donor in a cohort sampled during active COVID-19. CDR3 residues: CASSPLQGQEQFF. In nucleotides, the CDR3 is TGTGCCAGCAGTCCTCTCCAGGGGCAAGAGCAGTTCTTC.